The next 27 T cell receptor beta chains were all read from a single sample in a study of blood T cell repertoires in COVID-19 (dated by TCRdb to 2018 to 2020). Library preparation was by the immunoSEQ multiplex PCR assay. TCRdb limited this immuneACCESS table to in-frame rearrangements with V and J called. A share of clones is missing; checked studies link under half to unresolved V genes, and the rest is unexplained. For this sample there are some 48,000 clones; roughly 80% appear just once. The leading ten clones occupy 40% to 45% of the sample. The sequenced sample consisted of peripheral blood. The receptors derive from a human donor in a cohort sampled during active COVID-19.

CDR3 nucleotide sequence: TGCGCCAGCAGTGAGTCGAGTCAGGGGGCGTTTGCCAACTATGGCTACACCTTC. Its protein product is CASSESSQGAFANYGYTF. The rearrangement links TRBV10-2 to TRBJ1-2; 8 bases are shared with TRBD1. CDR3 length: 18 residues. In germline, CDR1 is WSHSY, CDR2 SAAADI. J gave up 2 bases and V 0 bases, and 11 bases lay outside the gene matches.

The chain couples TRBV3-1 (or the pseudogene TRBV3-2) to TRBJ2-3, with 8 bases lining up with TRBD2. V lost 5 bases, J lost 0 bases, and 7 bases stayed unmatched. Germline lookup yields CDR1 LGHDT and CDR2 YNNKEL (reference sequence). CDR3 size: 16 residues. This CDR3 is CASSDGGAGSTDTQYF. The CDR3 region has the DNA TGTGCCAGCAGCGACGGGGGGGCCGGGAGCACAGATACGCAGTATTTT.

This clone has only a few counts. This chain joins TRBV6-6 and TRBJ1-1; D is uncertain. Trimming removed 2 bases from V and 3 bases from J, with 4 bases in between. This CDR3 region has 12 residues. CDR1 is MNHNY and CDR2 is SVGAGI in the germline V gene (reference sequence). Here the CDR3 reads CASSYADTEAFF. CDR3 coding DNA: TGTGCCAGCAGTTACGCGGACACTGAAGCTTTCTTT.

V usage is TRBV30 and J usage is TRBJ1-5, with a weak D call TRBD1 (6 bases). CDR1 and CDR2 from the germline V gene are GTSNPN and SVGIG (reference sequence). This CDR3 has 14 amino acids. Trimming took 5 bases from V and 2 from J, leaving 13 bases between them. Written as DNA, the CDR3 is TGTGCCTGGTCGGGGGGCCCGGGCAATCAGCCCCAGCATTTT. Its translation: CAWSGGPGNQPQHF.

The CDR3 bases are TGTGCCAGCTTTGGTGAGACTCCTAGCACAGATACGCAGTATTTT. Encoded protein: CASFGETPSTDTQYF. The chain employs TRBV28 and TRBJ2-3; D is undetermined. This CDR3 is 15 amino acids long. Germline CDR1 is MDHEN and CDR2 is SYDVKM. Trimming pared 8 bases from V and 0 bases from J, leaving 15 bases between. The entire variable domain, with the rest obtained from reference TRBV28 and TRBJ2-3, is as follows: DVKVTQSSRYLVKRTGEKVFLECVQDMDHENMFWYRQDPGLGLRLIYFSYDVKMKEKGDIPEGYSVSREKKERFSLILESASTNQTSMYLCASFGETPSTDTQYFGPGTRLTVL.

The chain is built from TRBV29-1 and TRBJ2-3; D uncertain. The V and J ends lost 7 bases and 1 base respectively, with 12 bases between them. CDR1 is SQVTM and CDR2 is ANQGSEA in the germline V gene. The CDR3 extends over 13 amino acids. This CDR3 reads CSAGRVGTDTQYF. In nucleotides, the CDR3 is TGCAGCGCAGGCCGGGTGGGCACAGATACGCAGTATTTT.

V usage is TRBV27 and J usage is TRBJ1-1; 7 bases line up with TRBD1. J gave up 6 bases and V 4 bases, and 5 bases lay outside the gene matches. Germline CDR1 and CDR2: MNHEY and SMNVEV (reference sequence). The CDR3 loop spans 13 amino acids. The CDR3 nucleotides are TGTGCCAGCAGTTCCCCTACAGGGGCTGAAGCTTTCTTT. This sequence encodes CASSSPTGAEAFF.

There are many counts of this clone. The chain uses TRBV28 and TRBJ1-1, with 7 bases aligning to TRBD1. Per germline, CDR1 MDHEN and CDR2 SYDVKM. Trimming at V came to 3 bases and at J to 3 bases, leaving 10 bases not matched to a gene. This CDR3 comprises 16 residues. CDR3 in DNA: TGTGCCAGCAGTTTGCCACGGGACAGTTTTCACACTGAAGCTTTCTTT. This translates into CASSLPRDSFHTEAFF. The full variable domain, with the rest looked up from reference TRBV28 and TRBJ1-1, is DVKVTQSSRYLVKRTGEKVFLECVQDMDHENMFWYRQDPGLGLRLIYFSYDVKMKEKGDIPEGYSVSREKKERFSLILESASTNQTSMYLCASSLPRDSFHTEAFFGQGTRLTVV.

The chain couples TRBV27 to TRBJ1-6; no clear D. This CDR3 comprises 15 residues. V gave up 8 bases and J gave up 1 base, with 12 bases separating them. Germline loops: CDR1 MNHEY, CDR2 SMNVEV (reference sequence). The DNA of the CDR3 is TGTGCCAGCCGAGCCGGGGTGTCCTATAATTCACCCCTCCACTTT. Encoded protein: CASRAGVSYNSPLHF.

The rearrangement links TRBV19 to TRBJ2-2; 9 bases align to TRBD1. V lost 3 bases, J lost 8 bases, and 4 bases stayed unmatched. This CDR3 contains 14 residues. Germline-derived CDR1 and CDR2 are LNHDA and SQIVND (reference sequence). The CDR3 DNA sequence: TGTGCCAGTAGTATTACAGGGACAGGGGGGGAGCTGTTTTTT. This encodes CASSITGTGGELFF.

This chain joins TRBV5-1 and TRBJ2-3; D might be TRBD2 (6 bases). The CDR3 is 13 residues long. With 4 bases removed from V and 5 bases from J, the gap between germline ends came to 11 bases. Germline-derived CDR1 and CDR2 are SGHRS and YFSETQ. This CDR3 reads CASSPGDGDTQYF. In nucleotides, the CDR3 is TGCGCCAGCAGCCCGGGAGACGGAGATACGCAGTATTTT.

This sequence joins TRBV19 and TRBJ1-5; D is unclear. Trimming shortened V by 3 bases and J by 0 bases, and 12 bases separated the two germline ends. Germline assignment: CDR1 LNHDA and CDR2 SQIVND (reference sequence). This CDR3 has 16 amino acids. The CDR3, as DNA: TGTGCCAGTAGTATTAGTCCGGGGAATAGCAATCAGCCCCAGCATTTT. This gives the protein CASSISPGNSNQPQHF.

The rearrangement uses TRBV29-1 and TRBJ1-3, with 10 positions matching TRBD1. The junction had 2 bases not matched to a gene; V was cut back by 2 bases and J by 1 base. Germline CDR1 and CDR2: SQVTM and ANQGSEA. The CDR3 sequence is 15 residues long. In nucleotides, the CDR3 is TGCAGCGTTGAACGGACAGGGGGATCTGGAAACACCATATATTTT. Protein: CSVERTGGSGNTIYF.

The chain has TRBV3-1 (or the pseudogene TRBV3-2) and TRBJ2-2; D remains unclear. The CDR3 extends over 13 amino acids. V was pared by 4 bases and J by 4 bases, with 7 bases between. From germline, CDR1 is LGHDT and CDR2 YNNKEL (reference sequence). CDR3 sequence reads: CASSPRSTGELFF. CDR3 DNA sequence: TGTGCCAGCAGCCCCCGTTCCACCGGGGAGCTGTTTTTT.

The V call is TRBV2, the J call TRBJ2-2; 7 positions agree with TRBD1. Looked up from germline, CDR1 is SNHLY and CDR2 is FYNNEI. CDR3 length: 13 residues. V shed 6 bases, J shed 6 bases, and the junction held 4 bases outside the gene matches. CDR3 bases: TGTGCCAGCAGGACAGGGTGGGCCGGGGAGCTGTTTTTT. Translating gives CASRTGWAGELFF.

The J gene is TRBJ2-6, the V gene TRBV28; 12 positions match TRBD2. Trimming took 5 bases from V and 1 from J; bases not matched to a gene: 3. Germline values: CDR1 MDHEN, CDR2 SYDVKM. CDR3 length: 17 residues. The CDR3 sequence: CASSLAGGPSGANVLTF. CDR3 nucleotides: TGTGCCAGCAGTCTAGCGGGGGGGCCGTCTGGGGCCAACGTCCTGACTTTC.

This CDR3 reads CASNDPTGGSEKLFF. The CDR3 DNA follows: TGTGCCAGCAACGACCCGACAGGCGGTAGTGAAAAACTGTTTTTT. V usage is TRBV6-5 and J usage is TRBJ1-4; D may be TRBD1 (6 bases). The CDR3 is 15 residues long. The germline gives CDR1 MNHEY, CDR2 SVGAGI. V dropped 7 bases and J dropped 7 bases, with 19 bases sitting between them.

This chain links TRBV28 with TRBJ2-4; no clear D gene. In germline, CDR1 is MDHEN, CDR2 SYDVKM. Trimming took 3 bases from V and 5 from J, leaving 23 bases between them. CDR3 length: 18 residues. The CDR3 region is CASSFFSDPGFAENIQYF. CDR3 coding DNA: TGTGCCAGCAGTTTTTTCTCTGACCCGGGTTTCGCGGAAAACATTCAGTACTTC.

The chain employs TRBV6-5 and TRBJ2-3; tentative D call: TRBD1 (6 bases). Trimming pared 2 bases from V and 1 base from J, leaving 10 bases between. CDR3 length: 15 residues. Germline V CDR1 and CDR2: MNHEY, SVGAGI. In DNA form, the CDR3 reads TGTGCCAGCAGTTACGGGCGACAGGGCACAGATACGCAGTATTTT. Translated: CASSYGRQGTDTQYF.

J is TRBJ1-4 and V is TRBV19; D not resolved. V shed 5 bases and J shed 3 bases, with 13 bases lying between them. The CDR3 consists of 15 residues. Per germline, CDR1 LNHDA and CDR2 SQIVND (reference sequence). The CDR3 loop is CASSPGFVANEKLFF. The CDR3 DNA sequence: TGTGCCAGTAGTCCCGGGTTTGTGGCTAATGAAAAACTGTTTTTT. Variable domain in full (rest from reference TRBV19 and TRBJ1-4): DGGITQSPKYLFRKEGQNVTLSCEQNLNHDAMYWYRQDPGQGLRLIYYSQIVNDFQKGDIAEGYSVSREKKESFPLTVTSAQKNPTAFYLCASSPGFVANEKLFFGSGTQLSVL.

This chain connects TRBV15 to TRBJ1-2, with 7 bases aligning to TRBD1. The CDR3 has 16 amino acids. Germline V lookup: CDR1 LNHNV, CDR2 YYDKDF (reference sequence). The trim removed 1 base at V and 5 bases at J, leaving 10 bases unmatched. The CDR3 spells CATSRVVSGTDYGYTF. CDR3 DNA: TGTGCCACCAGCAGAGTGGTTTCCGGGACAGATTATGGCTACACCTTC.

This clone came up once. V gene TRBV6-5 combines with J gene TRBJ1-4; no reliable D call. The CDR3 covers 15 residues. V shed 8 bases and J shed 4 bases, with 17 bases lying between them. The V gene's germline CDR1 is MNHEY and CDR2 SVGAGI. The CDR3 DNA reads TGTGCCAGCCGTTGGGGAGGCCGACGTAATGAAAAACTGTTTTTT. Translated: CASRWGGRRNEKLFF.

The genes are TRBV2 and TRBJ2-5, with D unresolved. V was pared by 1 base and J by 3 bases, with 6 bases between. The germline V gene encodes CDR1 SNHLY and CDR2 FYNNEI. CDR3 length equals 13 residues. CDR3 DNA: TGTGCCAGCAGTGAAGATCTAGAAGAGACCCAGTACTTC. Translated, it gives CASSEDLEETQYF. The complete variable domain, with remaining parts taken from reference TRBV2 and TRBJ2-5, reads EPEVTQTPSHQVTQMGQEVILRCVPISNHLYFYWYRQILGQKVEFLVSFYNNEISEKSEIFDDQFSVERPDGSNFTLKIRSTKLEDSAMYFCASSEDLEETQYFGPGTRLLVL.

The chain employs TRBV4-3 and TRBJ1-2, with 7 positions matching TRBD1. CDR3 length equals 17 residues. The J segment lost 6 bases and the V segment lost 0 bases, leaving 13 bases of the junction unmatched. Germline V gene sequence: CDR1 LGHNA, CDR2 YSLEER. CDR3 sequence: CASSQDTRTGAVHGYTF. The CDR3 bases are TGCGCCAGCAGCCAAGATACCCGAACAGGGGCGGTTCATGGCTACACCTTC.

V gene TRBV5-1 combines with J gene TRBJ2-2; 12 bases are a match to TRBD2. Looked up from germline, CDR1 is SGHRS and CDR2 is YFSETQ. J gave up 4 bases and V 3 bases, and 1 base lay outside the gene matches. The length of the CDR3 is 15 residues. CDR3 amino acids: CASSWTSGATGELFF. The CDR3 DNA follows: TGCGCCAGCAGCTGGACTAGCGGGGCCACCGGGGAGCTGTTTTTT.

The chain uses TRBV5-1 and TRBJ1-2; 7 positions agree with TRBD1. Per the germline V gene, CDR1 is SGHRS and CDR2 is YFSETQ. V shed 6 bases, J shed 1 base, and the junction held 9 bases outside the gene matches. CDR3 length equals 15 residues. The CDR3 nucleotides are TGCGCCAGCACTCGGACAGGCCAGTTTAACTATGGCTACACCTTC. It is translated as CASTRTGQFNYGYTF.

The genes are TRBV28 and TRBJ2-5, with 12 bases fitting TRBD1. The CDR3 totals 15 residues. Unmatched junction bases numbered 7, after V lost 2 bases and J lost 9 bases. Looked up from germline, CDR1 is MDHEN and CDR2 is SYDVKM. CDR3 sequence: CASSLTGTGGRPQYF. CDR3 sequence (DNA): TGTGCCAGCAGTTTAACCGGGACAGGGGGCCGGCCCCAGTACTTC.